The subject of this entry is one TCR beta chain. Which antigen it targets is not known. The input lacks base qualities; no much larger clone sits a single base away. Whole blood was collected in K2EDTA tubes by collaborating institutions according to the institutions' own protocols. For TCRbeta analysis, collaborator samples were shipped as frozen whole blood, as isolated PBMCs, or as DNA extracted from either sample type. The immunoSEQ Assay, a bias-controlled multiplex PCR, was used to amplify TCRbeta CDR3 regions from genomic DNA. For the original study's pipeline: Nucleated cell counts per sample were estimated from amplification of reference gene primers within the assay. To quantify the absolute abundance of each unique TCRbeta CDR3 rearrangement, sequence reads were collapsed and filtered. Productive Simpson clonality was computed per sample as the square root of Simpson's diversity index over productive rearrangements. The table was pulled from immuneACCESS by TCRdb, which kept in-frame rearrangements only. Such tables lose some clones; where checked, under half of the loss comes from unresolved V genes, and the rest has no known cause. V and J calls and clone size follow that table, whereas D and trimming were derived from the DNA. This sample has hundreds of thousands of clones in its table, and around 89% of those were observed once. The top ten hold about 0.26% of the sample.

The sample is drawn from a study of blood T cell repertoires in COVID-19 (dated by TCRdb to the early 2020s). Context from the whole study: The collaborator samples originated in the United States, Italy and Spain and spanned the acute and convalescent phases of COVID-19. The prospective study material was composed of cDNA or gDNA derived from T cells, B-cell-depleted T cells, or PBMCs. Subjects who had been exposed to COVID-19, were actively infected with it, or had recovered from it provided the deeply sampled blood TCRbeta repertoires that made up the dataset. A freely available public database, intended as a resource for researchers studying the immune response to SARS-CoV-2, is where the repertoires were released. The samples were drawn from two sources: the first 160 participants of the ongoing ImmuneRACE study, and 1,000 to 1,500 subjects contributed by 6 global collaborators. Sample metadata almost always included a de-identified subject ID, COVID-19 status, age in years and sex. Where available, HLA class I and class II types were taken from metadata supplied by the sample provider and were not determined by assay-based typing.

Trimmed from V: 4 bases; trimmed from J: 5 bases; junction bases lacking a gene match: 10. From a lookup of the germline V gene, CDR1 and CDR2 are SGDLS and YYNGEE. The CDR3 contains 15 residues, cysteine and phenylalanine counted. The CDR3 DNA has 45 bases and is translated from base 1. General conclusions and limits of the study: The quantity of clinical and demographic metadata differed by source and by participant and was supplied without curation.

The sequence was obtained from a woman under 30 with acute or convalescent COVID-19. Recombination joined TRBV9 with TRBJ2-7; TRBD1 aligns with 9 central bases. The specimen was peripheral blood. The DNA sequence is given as TGTGCCAGCAGCATGGGACAGGGATTCTATAACGAGCAGTACTTC. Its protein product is CASSMGQGFYNEQYF.